A single sample gave rise to the 5 T cell receptor beta chains below, sequenced in a study of breast tumors, draining lymph nodes, adjacent tissues. Breast cancer patients provided tissue from their axillary draining lymph nodes. TCRdb ran MiXCR on the multiplex PCR reads and lists one entry per CDR3 protein. This sample has 160,000 or so distinct CDR3 sequences, with about 34% found just once. Specimen: axillary lymph node tissue. The origin of the receptors is a female donor with breast cancer. Some clones in this sample may be carry-over from other donors' samples.

On this clonotype itself: Without the conserved terminal phenylalanine or tryptophan, this CDR3 likely stems from a read error. The rearrangement links TRBV6-5 to TRBJ2-7; the D call may be TRBD1 or TRBD2 (5 bases each). The CDR3 spans 16 residues. The germline CDR1 and CDR2 sequences are MNHEY and SVGAGI. The CDR3 is CASSSLGARRSYGQYL. The CDR3 nucleotides read TGTGCCAGCAGTTCCCTCGGGGCGAGACGTTCCTACGGGCAGTACCTC.

With respect to this clonotype: Without the conserved terminal phenylalanine or tryptophan, this CDR3 likely stems from a read error. This chain connects TRBV4-2 to TRBJ2-7, with 9 bases fitting TRBD1. The V gene's germline CDR1 is LGHNA and CDR2 YNFKEQ. The CDR3 covers 15 residues. The CDR3, as DNA: TGTGCTAGCAGCCAAGCGGACAGGGGCGCCTACGAGCAGTACCTC. It codes for CASSQADRGAYEQYL.

Worth noting for this clonotype: It may be a read error: a sequence one base away is much more abundant. The gene calls are TRBV3-1 and TRBJ2-1, with a possible D match to TRBD1 (5 bases). Germline CDR1 reads LGHDT; CDR2 reads YNNKEL (reference sequence). The CDR3 totals 14 residues. CDR3 amino acids: CASGQGAGHNEQFF. The CDR3 DNA reads as TGTGCCAGCGGCCAAGGGGCAGGGCACAATGAGCAGTTCTTC.

The rearrangement links TRBV6-4 to TRBJ1-1; D is undetermined. V was trimmed by 6 bases and J by 0 bases, leaving 14 bases between them. The CDR3 has 15 amino acids. CDR1 MRHNA and CDR2 SNTAGT come from the germline V gene. CDR3 sequence: CASRLTHGMNTEAFF. In DNA form, the CDR3 reads TGTGCCAGCAGATTAACCCACGGGATGAACACTGAAGCTTTCTTT.

This clonotype was recorded many times. The V call is TRBV19, the J call TRBJ1-5, with D uncertain. The V gene's germline CDR1 is LNHDA and CDR2 SQIVND (reference sequence). Trimming removed 2 bases from V and 7 bases from J, with 18 bases in between. The CDR3 covers 16 residues. The CDR3 nucleotides read TGTGCCAGTAGTATACTGTCCCCCCGTCGCGGACAGCCCCAGCATTTT. Amino acid sequence: CASSILSPRRGQPQHF.